This is a list of T cell receptor beta chains from one sample in a study of response to subunit inactivated influenza vaccine. One entry per CDR3 protein, called by TCRdb with MiXCR from the RT-PCR reads. The sample contains about 580,000 distinct CDR3 sequences, around 15% of which appear only once. The source was PBMCs from blood, collected 12 days after vaccination. These receptor sequences come from a man between 50 and 59 years old who received an inactivated influenza vaccine. The CDR3 runs from the conserved cysteine through the conserved F or W. The order of the fields is V gene, clone size, J gene, D gene, CDR3 protein, CDR3 DNA. A D gene is named only where the DNA matches it firmly. Clone size is given for some rows only: seen once, a few or many times, or a class if the clone is expanded.

v_call: TRBV29-1; clone_size: few; j_call: TRBJ2-5; d_call: .; cdr3_aa: CSVPSGDYQETQYF; cdr3_nt: TGCAGCGTACCATCGGGGGACTACCAAGAGACCCAGTACTTC
v_call: TRBV5-8; clone_size: few; j_call: TRBJ1-5; d_call: .; cdr3_aa: CASSLAGLQPQHF; cdr3_nt: TGTGCCAGCAGCTTGGCAGGGTTGCAGCCCCAGCATTTT
v_call: TRBV28; clone_size: few; j_call: TRBJ2-7; d_call: .; cdr3_aa: CASSFARVLYF; cdr3_nt: TGTGCCAGCAGTTTTGCGAGGGTGTTGTACTTC
v_call: TRBV11-1; clone_size: .; j_call: TRBJ2-5; d_call: .; cdr3_aa: CASSKFYRIDYGGETQYF; cdr3_nt: TGTGCCAGCAGCAAATTCTACCGCATCGACTACGGTGGGGAGACCCAGTACTTC
v_call: TRBV12-3/TRBV12-4; clone_size: .; j_call: TRBJ2-7; d_call: .; cdr3_aa: CASSSRQFYEQYF; cdr3_nt: TGTGCCAGCAGTTCACGACAGTTTTACGAGCAGTACTTC
v_call: TRBV6-2/TRBV6-3; clone_size: few; j_call: TRBJ1-5; d_call: .; cdr3_aa: CASSYKLGGGENQPQHF; cdr3_nt: TGTGCCAGCAGTTACAAGCTCGGGGGCGGGGAGAATCAGCCCCAGCATTTT
v_call: TRBV28; clone_size: .; j_call: TRBJ2-1; d_call: TRBD2; cdr3_aa: CASSFLAENNEQFF; cdr3_nt: TGTGCCAGCAGTTTCCTAGCGGAGAACAATGAGCAGTTCTTC
v_call: TRBV6-5; clone_size: few; j_call: TRBJ2-7; d_call: TRBD1; cdr3_aa: CASSYEGARYEQYF; cdr3_nt: TGTGCCAGCAGTTACGAGGGGGCTCGGTACGAGCAGTACTTC
v_call: TRBV4-3; clone_size: .; j_call: TRBJ2-3; d_call: .; cdr3_aa: CASSQTGRGADTQYF; cdr3_nt: TGCGCCAGCAGCCAAACGGGCAGGGGAGCAGATACGCAGTATTTT
v_call: TRBV28; clone_size: .; j_call: TRBJ2-5; d_call: .; cdr3_aa: CASSLQSQGRRETQYF; cdr3_nt: TGTGCCAGCAGTTTGCAAAGTCAGGGGCGCAGAGAGACCCAGTACTTC
v_call: TRBV12-3/TRBV12-4; clone_size: few; j_call: TRBJ1-5; d_call: TRBD1; cdr3_aa: CASSFGQGGYQPQHF; cdr3_nt: TGTGCCAGCAGTTTCGGACAGGGGGGTTATCAGCCCCAGCATTTT
v_call: TRBV9; clone_size: .; j_call: TRBJ2-2; d_call: .; cdr3_aa: CASSVVPGSTGELFF; cdr3_nt: TGTGCCAGCAGCGTAGTCCCGGGAAGCACCGGGGAGCTGTTTTTT
v_call: TRBV6-6; clone_size: .; j_call: TRBJ1-1; d_call: .; cdr3_aa: CASSPTENTEAFF; cdr3_nt: TGTGCCAGCAGTCCGACAGAAAACACTGAAGCTTTCTTT
v_call: TRBV6-1; clone_size: .; j_call: TRBJ2-7; d_call: .; cdr3_aa: CASSQRTAIEQYF; cdr3_nt: TGTGCCAGCAGCCAAAGGACGGCTATCGAGCAGTACTTC
v_call: TRBV28; clone_size: .; j_call: TRBJ2-1; d_call: .; cdr3_aa: CASSSPAEQFF; cdr3_nt: TGTGCCAGCAGTTCTCCGGCTGAGCAGTTCTTC
v_call: TRBV14; clone_size: once; j_call: TRBJ2-2; d_call: .; cdr3_aa: CASSQRDFLTGDLFF; cdr3_nt: TGTGCCAGCAGCCAGAGGGACTTCCTCACCGGGGATCTGTTTTTT
v_call: TRBV7-6; clone_size: .; j_call: TRBJ2-1; d_call: .; cdr3_aa: CASSSWGPYNEQFF; cdr3_nt: TGTGCCAGCAGCTCGTGGGGTCCCTACAATGAGCAGTTCTTC
v_call: TRBV6-1; clone_size: .; j_call: TRBJ2-5; d_call: TRBD2; cdr3_aa: CASSRDPSGGRETQYF; cdr3_nt: TGTGCCAGCAGCCGAGATCCTAGCGGGGGGCGGGAGACCCAGTACTTC
v_call: TRBV7-9; clone_size: few; j_call: TRBJ2-7; d_call: .; cdr3_aa: CASTGSTGQYF; cdr3_nt: TGTGCCAGCACCGGGTCGACGGGGCAGTACTTC
v_call: TRBV5-1; clone_size: many; j_call: TRBJ2-7; d_call: TRBD1; cdr3_aa: CATGTGDRAHEQYF; cdr3_nt: TGCGCCACGGGAACCGGGGACAGGGCCCACGAGCAGTACTTC
v_call: TRBV10-3; clone_size: few; j_call: TRBJ1-1; d_call: .; cdr3_aa: CAISDRGGANEAFF; cdr3_nt: TGTGCCATCAGTGATAGGGGGGGGGCGAATGAAGCTTTCTTT
v_call: TRBV7-2; clone_size: few; j_call: TRBJ2-5; d_call: .; cdr3_aa: CASTNPGETQYF; cdr3_nt: TGTGCCAGCACCAACCCTGGGGAGACCCAGTACTTC
v_call: TRBV14; clone_size: few; j_call: TRBJ2-1; d_call: .; cdr3_aa: CASSRDFRGQFSYNEQFF; cdr3_nt: TGTGCCAGCAGCCGGGACTTCAGGGGCCAGTTTTCCTACAATGAGCAGTTCTTC
v_call: TRBV7-2; clone_size: few; j_call: TRBJ2-5; d_call: TRBD2; cdr3_aa: CASSLGVGLAGLETQYF; cdr3_nt: TGTGCCAGCAGCTTAGGGGTAGGACTAGCGGGATTGGAGACCCAGTACTTC
v_call: TRBV6-5; clone_size: .; j_call: TRBJ2-2; d_call: TRBD1; cdr3_aa: CASSFQPTGAYTGELFF; cdr3_nt: TGTGCCAGCAGTTTCCAACCCACAGGGGCGTACACCGGGGAGCTGTTTTTT
v_call: TRBV29-1; clone_size: .; j_call: TRBJ2-3; d_call: .; cdr3_aa: CSVDGQGMLGDTQYF; cdr3_nt: TGCAGCGTTGACGGGCAGGGGATGTTGGGAGATACGCAGTATTTT
v_call: TRBV11-2; clone_size: .; j_call: TRBJ2-7; d_call: .; cdr3_aa: CASSSNLRDHHYEQYF; cdr3_nt: TGTGCCAGCAGCTCGAACCTCCGGGACCACCACTACGAGCAGTACTTC
v_call: TRBV14; clone_size: .; j_call: TRBJ2-4; d_call: TRBD2; cdr3_aa: CASSQVASGAGIQYF; cdr3_nt: TGTGCCAGCAGCCAAGTCGCTAGCGGGGCCGGCATTCAGTACTTC
v_call: TRBV5-1; clone_size: many; j_call: TRBJ2-1; d_call: .; cdr3_aa: CASSLAPTYNEQFF; cdr3_nt: TGCGCCAGCAGCTTGGCACCCACCTACAATGAGCAGTTCTTC
v_call: TRBV5-1; clone_size: .; j_call: TRBJ2-1; d_call: .; cdr3_aa: CASSLAADRTGEQFF; cdr3_nt: TGCGCCAGCAGCTTGGCGGCGGACCGGACTGGTGAGCAGTTCTTC
v_call: TRBV10-3; clone_size: few; j_call: TRBJ2-2; d_call: .; cdr3_aa: CAISRGQGSASGGSTGELFF; cdr3_nt: TGTGCCATCAGTAGGGGACAGGGCTCGGCTAGCGGGGGCTCGACCGGGGAGCTGTTTTTT
v_call: TRBV12-3/TRBV12-4; clone_size: .; j_call: TRBJ2-2; d_call: .; cdr3_aa: CASSLRDTTGELFF; cdr3_nt: TGTGCCAGCAGTTTAAGGGACACCACCGGGGAGCTGTTTTTT
v_call: TRBV5-1; clone_size: .; j_call: TRBJ2-1; d_call: TRBD2; cdr3_aa: CASSLALGLAGYNEQFF; cdr3_nt: TGCGCCAGCAGCTTGGCCTTGGGACTAGCGGGCTACAATGAGCAGTTCTTC